The entry below describes one T cell receptor (beta chain). Its antigen remains unknown. The sample is drawn from a study of T cell repertoires in cytomegalovirus infection. In the study overall: Used in the study were CMV epitopes, some recently identified and HLA-C-restricted, others well-studied and HLA-B-restricted. TCR beta signatures that were public indicated CMV infection and matching HLA type.

Study conclusions and caveats: Summed frequency of public TCR beta families distinguished CMV carriers with the relevant HLA. HLA-C-restricted CMV clonotypes gave the most frequent clonotype in two of eight donors.

TCRdb reprocessed the reads via MiXCR and lists one record per CDR3 protein. The table has 100,000 or so distinct CDR3 sequences, under 55% seen once. V shed 6 bases and J 4 bases; nucleotides not matched to a gene: 7. From germline, CDR1 is MNHEY and CDR2 SMNVEV (reference sequence). The length of the CDR3 is 14 residues. This TCR derives from a human donor in good health (CMV status not recorded). Some clones in this sample may be carry-over from other donors' samples. Sequenced material: CD8+ T cells from cultured PBMCs, taken from culture after CMV antigen stimulation. This chain uses TRBV27 with TRBJ2-7; 9 bases are a match to TRBD1. CDR3 bases: TGTGCCAGCAGGGATGGACAGGGGCCATACGAGCAGTACTTC. It is translated as CASRDGQGPYEQYF.